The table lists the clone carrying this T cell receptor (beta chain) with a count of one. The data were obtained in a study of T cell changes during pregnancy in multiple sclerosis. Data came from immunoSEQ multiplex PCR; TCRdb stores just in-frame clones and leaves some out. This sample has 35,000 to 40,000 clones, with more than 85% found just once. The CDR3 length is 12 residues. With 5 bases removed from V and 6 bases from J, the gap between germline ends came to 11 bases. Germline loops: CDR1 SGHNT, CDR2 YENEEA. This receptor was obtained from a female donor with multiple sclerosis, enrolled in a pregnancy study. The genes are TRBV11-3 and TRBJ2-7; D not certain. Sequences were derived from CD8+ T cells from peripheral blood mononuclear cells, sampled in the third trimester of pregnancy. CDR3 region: CASSPPSGEQYF. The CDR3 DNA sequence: TGTGCCAGCAGCCCTCCTTCCGGCGAGCAGTACTTC.